The next 25 T cell receptor beta chains were all read from a single sample in a study of T cell responses to AZD1222 COVID-19 vaccine. The assay was immunoSEQ multiplex PCR, and TCRdb's table has in-frame clones only and misses some. Of 160,000 or so clones in the sample, around 94% were seen once. Here the sequenced sample was peripheral blood, taken 28 days after the second AZD1222 dose. The receptor set was obtained from an adult who received the AZD1222 COVID-19 vaccine.

V is TRBV9 and J is TRBJ2-1; D remains ambiguous. The CDR3 totals 17 residues. V dropped 0 bases and J dropped 2 bases, with 15 bases sitting between them. Germline CDR1 reads SGDLS; CDR2 reads YYNGEE. CDR3 residues: CASSVAPEAPPYNEQFF. DNA of the CDR3: TGTGCCAGCAGCGTAGCCCCCGAAGCCCCCCCCTACAATGAGCAGTTCTTC.

The chain has TRBV19 and TRBJ1-2, with a tentative D call TRBD1 (6 bases). The V gene lost 3 bases and the J gene lost 3 bases, with 14 bases spanning the gap. CDR3 size: 15 residues. In germline, CDR1 is LNHDA, CDR2 SQIVND (reference sequence). DNA for the CDR3: TGTGCCAGTAGTATCACAGGGAATAGGGACTATGGCTACACCTTC. Encoded protein: CASSITGNRDYGYTF. Full variable domain (rest looked up from reference TRBV19 and TRBJ1-2): DGGITQSPKYLFRKEGQNVTLSCEQNLNHDAMYWYRQDPGQGLRLIYYSQIVNDFQKGDIAEGYSVSREKKESFPLTVTSAQKNPTAFYLCASSITGNRDYGYTFGSGTRLTVV.

The chain is built from TRBV23-1 and TRBJ1-1; TRBD1 matches at 10 bases. TRBV23-1 is given ORF status, its function remaining uncertain. V dropped 3 bases and J dropped 2; count of bases not matched to a gene: 9. The CDR3 sequence is 17 residues long. CDR3 sequence reads: CASSQPTGTGVNTEAFF. CDR3 bases: TGCGCCAGCAGTCAGCCGACCGGGACAGGGGTTAACACTGAAGCTTTCTTT.

The chain couples TRBV6-2 or TRBV6-3 to TRBJ2-1; the D is unclear. Germline V gives CDR1 MNHEY, CDR2 SVGEGT. V dropped 6 bases and J dropped 4 bases, with 10 bases sitting between them. This CDR3 region has 13 residues. Written as DNA, the CDR3 is TGTGCCAGCAGCTTTGGTAGATACAATGAGCAGTTCTTC. This encodes CASSFGRYNEQFF.

The chain couples TRBV28 to TRBJ2-7; no reliable D call. The CDR3 covers 13 residues. The V gene's germline CDR1 is MDHEN and CDR2 SYDVKM. V was clipped by 8 bases and J by 0 bases, with 11 bases between them. This CDR3 reads CASALPNSYEQYF. CDR3 nucleotide sequence: TGTGCCAGCGCCCTGCCGAACTCCTACGAGCAGTACTTC.

The table lists this clone with a count of one. J is TRBJ2-7 and V is TRBV7-6; perhaps TRBD1 as D (5 bases). Trimming left V 3 bases short and J 1 base short, with 13 bases between. The CDR3 is made up of 15 amino acids. Germline V lookup: CDR1 SGHVS, CDR2 FNYEAQ. The CDR3 loop is CASSFVAGKSYEQYF. The CDR3, as DNA: TGTGCCAGCAGCTTCGTGGCAGGGAAATCCTACGAGCAGTACTTC.

V is TRBV5-1 and J is TRBJ1-3; the D gene is possibly TRBD1 (5 bases). Germline V gene lookup returns CDR1 SGHRS and CDR2 YFSETQ. The V end lost 0 bases, the J end lost 4 bases, and 20 bases lay between the germline ends. This CDR3 is built from 18 residues. DNA of the CDR3: TGCGCCAGCAGCTTGGACAGCAAAGGGGCTTCCCGCGGAAACACCATATATTTT. Translating it yields CASSLDSKGASRGNTIYF.

The rearrangement links TRBV24-1 to TRBJ2-5; perhaps D is TRBD1 or TRBD2 (8 bases each). The CDR3 extends over 17 amino acids. Germline assignment: CDR1 KGHDR and CDR2 SFDVKD. V dropped 4 bases and J dropped 4 bases, with 21 bases sitting between them. The CDR3 loop reads CATSDRIRGGTGETQYF. Here the CDR3 DNA reads TGTGCCACCAGTGACCGGATCCGGGGGGGGACAGGAGAGACCCAGTACTTC.

V and J are TRBV6-5 and TRBJ1-6, with D perhaps TRBD1 (6 bases). This CDR3 region has 15 residues. Trimming pared 0 bases from V and 10 bases from J, leaving 13 bases between. Per germline, CDR1 MNHEY and CDR2 SVGAGI. The CDR3 sequence: CASSYSTGAGSPLHF. As DNA, the CDR3 is TGTGCCAGCAGTTACTCGACGGGGGCGGGATCACCCCTCCACTTT.

The chain employs TRBV5-1 and TRBJ1-6; 8 bases map to TRBD1. The V gene's germline CDR1 is SGHRS and CDR2 YFSETQ. The length of the CDR3 is 15 residues. The ends lost 4 bases at V and 5 bases at J; junction bases unmatched: 5. The CDR3 DNA reads TGCGCCAGCAGCCTGACAGGGGTCGATAATTCACCCCTCCACTTT. Protein sequence: CASSLTGVDNSPLHF.

The V gene is TRBV9, the J gene TRBJ2-1, with D maybe TRBD2 (5 bases). Trimming stripped 1 base from V and 0 bases from J, with 8 bases between. This CDR3 spans 15 amino acids. From germline, CDR1 is SGDLS and CDR2 YYNGEE. The CDR3 DNA follows: TGTGCCAGCAGCGTATGGGAGAGCTCCTACAATGAGCAGTTCTTC. Its translation: CASSVWESSYNEQFF.

This chain joins TRBV30 and TRBJ1-6, with a possible D match to TRBD1 (5 bases). Per germline, CDR1 GTSNPN and CDR2 SVGIG (reference sequence). V was trimmed by 8 bases and J by 7 bases, leaving 15 bases between them. The CDR3 is made up of 13 amino acids. The CDR3 sequence is CAAQELRNSPLHF. The CDR3 DNA follows: TGTGCCGCACAGGAACTGCGCAATTCACCCCTCCACTTT.

The chain recombines TRBV5-4 with TRBJ2-1; TRBD2 matches 10 bases. V lost 3 bases and J lost 12; bases outside the gene matches: 15. This CDR3 is built from 16 residues. CDR1 is SGHNT and CDR2 is YYREEE in the germline V gene (reference sequence). The CDR3 DNA reads TGTGCCAGCAGCTCGGGCAGGGTTCTAGCGGGAGAGGGGCAGTTCTTC. It is translated as CASSSGRVLAGEGQFF. The entire variable domain, with the rest obtained from reference TRBV5-4 and TRBJ2-1, is as follows: ETGVTQSPTHLIKTRGQQVTLRCSSQSGHNTVSWYQQALGQGPQFIFQYYREEENGRGNFPPRFSGLQFPNYSSELNVNALELDDSALYLCASSSGRVLAGEGQFFGPGTRLTVL.

The gene calls are TRBV7-2 and TRBJ2-3, with D tentatively TRBD2 (6 bases). Trimming pared 5 bases from V and 3 bases from J, leaving 18 bases between. The CDR3 spans 16 residues. CDR1 is SGHTA and CDR2 is FQGNSA in the germline V gene. The CDR3 sequence is CASSLRRAVWTDTQYF. The CDR3, as DNA: TGTGCCAGCAGCCTCCGGAGGGCCGTCTGGACAGATACGCAGTATTTT.

The gene calls are TRBV6-1 and TRBJ1-5; D unresolved. Trimming removed 3 bases from V and 8 bases from J, with 11 bases in between. The CDR3 contains 13 residues. The germline CDR1 and CDR2 sequences are MNHNS and SASEGT. CDR3 sequence reads: CASSDLGVEPQHF. The CDR3 DNA is TGTGCCAGCAGTGATCTCGGTGTGGAGCCCCAGCATTTT.

V and J are TRBV6-5 and TRBJ2-3; D gene ambiguous. Germline assignment: CDR1 MNHEY and CDR2 SVGAGI. The V gene lost 11 bases and the J gene lost 0 bases, with 18 bases spanning the gap. The CDR3 runs 15 residues. The CDR3 sequence is CAVLPPGISTDTQYF. The CDR3 nucleotides read TGTGCCGTGCTCCCCCCGGGTATTAGCACAGATACGCAGTATTTT.

This clone appeared a single time. The chain combines TRBV18 with TRBJ2-3, with TRBD2 matching 8 bases. V was clipped by 0 bases and J by 3 bases; unmatched bases: 5. Germline CDR1 is KGHSH and CDR2 is LQKENI. CDR3 length: 16 amino acids. In nucleotides, the CDR3 is TGTGCCAGCTCACCACCCCGGCAGCGGGAGACAGATACGCAGTATTTT. It translates to CASSPPRQRETDTQYF.

The CDR3 loop reads CAFTSGSYNEQFF. CDR3 in DNA: TGTGCCTTTACTAGCGGGAGCTACAATGAGCAGTTCTTC. The V gene is TRBV30, the J gene TRBJ2-1; TRBD2 aligns across 11 bases. The CDR3 is 13 residues long. V trimming: 7 bases; J trimming: 3 bases; junction bases outside the gene matches: 2. CDR1 is GTSNPN, CDR2 SVGIG, per germline (reference sequence).

The J gene is TRBJ2-5, the V gene TRBV5-1; 8 bases align to TRBD1. The V and J ends lost 2 bases and 3 bases, in that order; junction bases with no gene match: 9. This CDR3 comprises 16 residues. Germline CDR1 reads SGHRS; CDR2 reads YFSETQ. CDR3 DNA: TGCGCCAGCAGCTTCATTCAGGGGGCAGGAGAAGAGACCCAGTACTTC. Its translation is CASSFIQGAGEETQYF.

V is TRBV5-8 and J is TRBJ1-1; D possibly corresponds to TRBD1 (6 bases). The V and J ends lost 0 bases and 4 bases respectively, with 13 bases between them. Germline values: CDR1 SGHTS, CDR2 YDEGEE. The CDR3 is 15 residues long. In DNA form, the CDR3 reads TGTGCCAGCAGCTTGGTCCCCCAGGGGTCCACTGAAGCTTTCTTT. Its protein product is CASSLVPQGSTEAFF.

This chain uses TRBV18 with TRBJ2-7; D may be TRBD1 (5 bases). Trimming took off 5 bases at V and 0 bases at J, with 8 bases between the two ends. CDR3 length: 13 amino acids. From germline, CDR1 is KGHSH and CDR2 LQKENI. CDR3: CASSSQDSYEQYF. CDR3 nucleotides: TGTGCCAGCTCATCACAGGACTCCTACGAGCAGTACTTC. Drawing the rest from reference TRBV18 and TRBJ2-7, the complete variable domain is NAGVMQNPRHLVRRRGQEARLRCSPMKGHSHVYWYRQLPEEGLKFMVYLQKENIIDESGMPKERFSAEFPKEGPSILRIQQVVRGDSAAYFCASSSQDSYEQYFGPGTRLTVT.

The rearrangement links TRBV7-2 to TRBJ2-7; D might be TRBD2 (5 bases). The germline V gene has CDR1 SGHTA and CDR2 FQGNSA. The CDR3 contains 13 residues. V lost 0 bases to trimming and J lost 5 bases, with 8 bases between them. Here the CDR3 reads CASSLAGVHEQYF. The CDR3 bases are TGTGCCAGCAGCTTAGCGGGAGTTCACGAGCAGTACTTC.

This chain links TRBV7-6 with TRBJ2-5; possibly TRBD1 for D (6 bases). The CDR3 has 15 residues. Germline-derived CDR1 and CDR2 are SGHVS and FNYEAQ. V was pared by 1 base and J by 2 bases, with 11 bases between. The CDR3 DNA sequence: TGTGCCAGCAGCTTAGAGGTGGGGGCTCAAGAGACCCAGTACTTC. Its protein is CASSLEVGAQETQYF.

This chain uses TRBV6-5 with TRBJ1-5; the match to TRBD1 covers 7 bases. Germline CDR1 and CDR2: MNHEY and SVGAGI. The CDR3 length is 15 residues. Trimming at V came to 6 bases and at J to 6 bases, leaving 11 bases not matched to a gene. CDR3: CASRQGQIAGQPQHF. In DNA, the CDR3 is TGTGCCAGCAGGCAGGGACAGATAGCAGGTCAGCCCCAGCATTTT.

This chain connects TRBV28 to TRBJ1-5; 9 bases are a match to TRBD1. V lost 2 bases and J lost 6; bases outside the gene matches: 5. Germline V gene lookup returns CDR1 MDHEN and CDR2 SYDVKM. CDR3 length: 15 residues. CDR3 residues: CASSLGQGFRQPQHF. In DNA form, the CDR3 reads TGTGCCAGCAGTTTAGGACAGGGGTTTCGTCAGCCCCAGCATTTT.